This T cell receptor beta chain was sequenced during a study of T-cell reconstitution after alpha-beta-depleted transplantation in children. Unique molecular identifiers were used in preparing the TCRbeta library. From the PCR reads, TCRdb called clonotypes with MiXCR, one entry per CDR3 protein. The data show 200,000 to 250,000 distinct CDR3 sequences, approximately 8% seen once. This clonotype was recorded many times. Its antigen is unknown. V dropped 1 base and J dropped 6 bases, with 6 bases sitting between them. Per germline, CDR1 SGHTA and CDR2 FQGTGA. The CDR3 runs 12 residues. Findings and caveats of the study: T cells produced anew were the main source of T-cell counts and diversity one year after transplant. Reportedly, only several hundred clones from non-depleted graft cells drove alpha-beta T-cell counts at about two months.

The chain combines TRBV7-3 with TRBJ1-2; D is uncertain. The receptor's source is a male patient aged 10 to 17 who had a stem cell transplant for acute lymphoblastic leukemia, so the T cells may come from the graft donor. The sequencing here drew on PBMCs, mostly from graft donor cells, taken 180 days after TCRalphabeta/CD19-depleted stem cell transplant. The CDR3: CASSLNGNGYTF. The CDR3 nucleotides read TGTGCCAGCAGCTTAAATGGGAATGGCTACACCTTC.